These 7 T cell receptor beta chains were sequenced from one sample in a study of CD8+ T cells in alopecia areata. After isolation, RNA underwent reverse transcription to generate cDNA as the sequencing template. Measured with immunoSEQ multiplex PCR; TCRdb has only the in-frame clones, and not every one. Here the sample spans 200,000 or so clones, roughly three fifths being singletons. The specimen was CD8+ T cells sorted from blood. These receptors originate from a human donor in good health.

The V call is TRBV2, the J call TRBJ2-5; no firm D call. The CDR3 spans 14 residues. Germline assignment: CDR1 SNHLY and CDR2 FYNNEI. Deletions cut 1 base from V and 5 bases from J, with 11 bases between. CDR3 coding DNA: TGTGCCAGCAGTGAAGAAGGGATCCGGGAGACCCAGTACTTC. Translated: CASSEEGIRETQYF.

The chain combines TRBV19 with TRBJ1-1, with 8 bases lining up with TRBD1. This CDR3 is built from 18 residues. Trimming removed 5 bases from V and 1 base from J; junction bases left unmatched: 15. The V gene's germline CDR1 is LNHDA and CDR2 SQIVND (reference sequence). The CDR3 region is CASSGPATGVGTNTEAFF. CDR3 sequence (DNA): TGTGCCAGTAGTGGCCCCGCGACAGGGGTGGGAACGAACACTGAAGCTTTCTTT.

This clone was counted a single time. This chain links TRBV30 with TRBJ1-2; D not resolved. The ends were cut back, 4 bases at V and 4 bases at J, with 13 bases in the middle. Germline loops: CDR1 GTSNPN, CDR2 SVGIG (reference sequence). This CDR3 has 13 residues. CDR3 amino acids: CAWTLIGTYGYTF. The CDR3 DNA sequence: TGTGCCTGGACTTTAATCGGTACCTATGGCTACACCTTC.

This clone has just a few counts. The CDR3 coding sequence is TGCAGCGTTGAAGGGACCCCAGGGGCGAGCACCGGGGAGCTGTTTTTT. Amino acid sequence: CSVEGTPGASTGELFF. J is TRBJ2-2 and V is TRBV29-1; D is perhaps TRBD1 (6 bases). Germline loops: CDR1 SQVTM, CDR2 ANQGSEA. This CDR3 is 16 amino acids long. V was pared by 1 base and J by 4 bases, with 16 bases between.

CDR3 in DNA: TGTGCCTGGAGTTGGGACAGGGGAACTGAAGCTTTCTTT. This sequence encodes CAWSWDRGTEAFF. The rearrangement links TRBV30 to TRBJ1-1; 10 bases map to TRBD1. This CDR3 region has 13 residues. Germline loops: CDR1 GTSNPN, CDR2 SVGIG (reference sequence). The V segment lost 2 bases and the J segment 5 bases; nucleotides outside the gene matches: 2. The full variable domain, with the rest looked up from reference TRBV30 and TRBJ1-1, is SQTIHQWPATLVQPVGSPLSLECTVEGTSNPNLYWYRQAAGRGLQLLFYSVGIGQISSEVPQNLSASRPQDRQFILSSKKLLLSDSGFYLCAWSWDRGTEAFFGQGTRLTVV.

The chain joins TRBV30 to TRBJ2-3, with 7 bases lining up with TRBD2. The length of the CDR3 is 15 residues. Germline lookup yields CDR1 GTSNPN and CDR2 SVGIG (reference sequence). V shed 8 bases and J 4 bases; nucleotides not matched to a gene: 15. Here the CDR3 reads CAGTHTGLGADTQYF. The DNA for the CDR3 is TGTGCCGGAACCCATACCGGACTAGGAGCAGATACGCAGTATTTT.

The V gene is TRBV9, the J gene TRBJ2-2; tentative D call: TRBD2 (5 bases). V dropped 3 bases and J dropped 9 bases, with 12 bases sitting between them. The CDR3 contains 13 residues. CDR1 is SGDLS, CDR2 YYNGEE, per germline. The CDR3 spells CASSAGLERELFF. CDR3 DNA sequence: TGTGCCAGCAGCGCCGGACTGGAGAGGGAGCTGTTTTTT. Filled out from reference TRBV9 and TRBJ2-2, the complete variable domain reads DSGVTQTPKHLITATGQRVTLRCSPRSGDLSVYWYQQSLDQGLQFLIQYYNGEERAKGNILERFSAQQFPDLHSELNLSSLELGDSALYFCASSAGLERELFFGEGSRLTVL.